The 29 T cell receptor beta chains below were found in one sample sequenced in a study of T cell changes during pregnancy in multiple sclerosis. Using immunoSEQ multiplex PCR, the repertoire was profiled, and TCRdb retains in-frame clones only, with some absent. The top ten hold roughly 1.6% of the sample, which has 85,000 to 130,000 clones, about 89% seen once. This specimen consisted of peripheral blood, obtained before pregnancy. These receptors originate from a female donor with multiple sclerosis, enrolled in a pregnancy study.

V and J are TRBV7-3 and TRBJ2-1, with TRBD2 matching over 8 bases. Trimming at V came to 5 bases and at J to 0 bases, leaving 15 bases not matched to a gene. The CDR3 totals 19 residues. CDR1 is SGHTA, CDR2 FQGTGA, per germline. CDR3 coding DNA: TGTGCCAGCAGCCCCCAAAGGGCGGGAGGAACTATCTCCTACAATGAGCAGTTCTTC. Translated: CASSPQRAGGTISYNEQFF. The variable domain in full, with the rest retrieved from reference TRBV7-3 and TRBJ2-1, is GAGVSQTPSNKVTEKGKYVELRCDPISGHTALYWYRQSLGQGPEFLIYFQGTGAADDSGLPNDRFFAVRPEGSVSTLKIQRTERGDSAVYLCASSPQRAGGTISYNEQFFGPGTRLTVL.

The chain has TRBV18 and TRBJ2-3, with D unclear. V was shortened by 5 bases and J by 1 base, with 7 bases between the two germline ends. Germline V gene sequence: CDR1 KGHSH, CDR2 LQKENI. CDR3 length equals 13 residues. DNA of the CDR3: TGTGCCAGCTCAGCAGGCGGCACAGATACGCAGTATTTT. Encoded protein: CASSAGGTDTQYF.

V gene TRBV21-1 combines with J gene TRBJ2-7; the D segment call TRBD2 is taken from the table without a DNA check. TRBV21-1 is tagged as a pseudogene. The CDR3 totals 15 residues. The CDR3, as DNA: TGTGCCAGCAGCAAAGCATCCCGGGAGAGAGGCGAGCAGTACTTC. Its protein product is CASSKASRERGEQYF.

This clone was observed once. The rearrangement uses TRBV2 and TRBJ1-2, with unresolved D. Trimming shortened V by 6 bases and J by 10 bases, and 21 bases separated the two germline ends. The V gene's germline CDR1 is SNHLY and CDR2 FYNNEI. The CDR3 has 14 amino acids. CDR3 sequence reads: CASSQEGLFSDYTF. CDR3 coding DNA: TGTGCCAGCAGCCAAGAGGGTCTATTTTCGGACTACACCTTC.

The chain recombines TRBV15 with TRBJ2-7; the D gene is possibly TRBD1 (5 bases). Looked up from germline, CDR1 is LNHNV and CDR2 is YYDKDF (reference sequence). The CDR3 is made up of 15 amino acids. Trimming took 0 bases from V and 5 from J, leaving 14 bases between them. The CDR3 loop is CATSRDGQGTHEQYF. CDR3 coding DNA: TGTGCCACCAGCAGAGATGGGCAGGGAACCCACGAGCAGTACTTC.

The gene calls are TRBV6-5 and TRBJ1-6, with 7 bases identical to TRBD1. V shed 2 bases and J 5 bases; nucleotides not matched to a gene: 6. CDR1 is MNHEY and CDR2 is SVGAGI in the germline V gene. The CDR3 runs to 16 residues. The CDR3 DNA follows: TGTGCCAGCAGTTACGCACAGGGGTTAGATAATTCACCCCTCCACTTT. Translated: CASSYAQGLDNSPLHF.

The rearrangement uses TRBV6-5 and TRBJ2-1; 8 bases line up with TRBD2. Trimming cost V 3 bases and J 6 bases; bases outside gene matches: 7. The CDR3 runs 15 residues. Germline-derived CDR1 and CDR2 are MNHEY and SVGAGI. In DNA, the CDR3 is TGTGCCAGCAGTTATATGGCGGGGGGCGGCAATGAGCAGTTCTTC. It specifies CASSYMAGGGNEQFF.

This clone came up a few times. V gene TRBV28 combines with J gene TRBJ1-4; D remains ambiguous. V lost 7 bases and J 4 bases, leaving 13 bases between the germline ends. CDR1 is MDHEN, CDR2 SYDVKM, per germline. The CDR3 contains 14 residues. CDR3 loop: CASNPGGLNEKLFF. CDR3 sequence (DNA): TGTGCCAGCAACCCCGGCGGGCTTAATGAAAAACTGTTTTTT.

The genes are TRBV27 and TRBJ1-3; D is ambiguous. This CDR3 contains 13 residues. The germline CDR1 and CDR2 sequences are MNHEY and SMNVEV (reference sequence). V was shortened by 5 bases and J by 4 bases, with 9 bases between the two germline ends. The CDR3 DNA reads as TGTGCCAGCAGTACCAGACTGGGAAACACCATATATTTT. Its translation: CASSTRLGNTIYF.

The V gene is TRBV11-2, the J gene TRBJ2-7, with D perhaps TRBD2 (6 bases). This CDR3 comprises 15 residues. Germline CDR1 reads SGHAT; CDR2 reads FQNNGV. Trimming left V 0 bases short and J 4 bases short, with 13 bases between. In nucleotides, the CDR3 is TGTGCCAGCAGCTTAGAAGGGACTCCAATTTACGAGCAGTACTTC. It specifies CASSLEGTPIYEQYF.

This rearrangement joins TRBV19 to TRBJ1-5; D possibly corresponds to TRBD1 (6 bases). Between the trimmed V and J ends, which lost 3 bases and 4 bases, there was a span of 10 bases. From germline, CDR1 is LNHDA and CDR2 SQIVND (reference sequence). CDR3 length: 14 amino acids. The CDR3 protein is CASSIQGTNQPQHF. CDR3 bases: TGTGCCAGTAGTATTCAGGGGACGAATCAGCCCCAGCATTTT. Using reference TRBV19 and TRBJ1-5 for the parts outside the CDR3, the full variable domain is DGGITQSPKYLFRKEGQNVTLSCEQNLNHDAMYWYRQDPGQGLRLIYYSQIVNDFQKGDIAEGYSVSREKKESFPLTVTSAQKNPTAFYLCASSIQGTNQPQHFGDGTRLSIL.

CDR3 sequence: CATASSGEETQYF. The CDR3 nucleotides read TGTGCCACCGCGTCCAGCGGGGAAGAGACCCAGTACTTC. The gene calls are TRBV7-9 and TRBJ2-5; 7 bases align to TRBD2. The CDR3 has 13 residues. Trimming removed 10 bases from V and 3 bases from J; junction bases left unmatched: 8. The germline gives CDR1 SEHNR, CDR2 FQNEAQ (reference sequence).

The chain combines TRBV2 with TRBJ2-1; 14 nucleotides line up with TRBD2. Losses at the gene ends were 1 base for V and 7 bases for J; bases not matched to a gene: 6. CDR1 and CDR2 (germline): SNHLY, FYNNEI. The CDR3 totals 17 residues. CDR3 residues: CASSEERRLAGGNEQFF. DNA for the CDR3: TGTGCCAGCAGTGAAGAGAGGAGACTAGCGGGAGGGAATGAGCAGTTCTTC.

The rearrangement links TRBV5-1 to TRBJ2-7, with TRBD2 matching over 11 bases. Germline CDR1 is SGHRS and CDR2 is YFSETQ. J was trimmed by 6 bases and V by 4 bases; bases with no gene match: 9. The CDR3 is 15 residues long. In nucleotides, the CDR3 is TGCGCCAGCAGCCCGGAACTAGCGGGAGTAGGCGAGCAGTACTTC. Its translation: CASSPELAGVGEQYF.

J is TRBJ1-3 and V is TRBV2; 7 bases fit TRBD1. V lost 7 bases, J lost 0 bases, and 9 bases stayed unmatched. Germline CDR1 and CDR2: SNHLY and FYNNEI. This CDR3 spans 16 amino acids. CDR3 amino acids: CASTEGGGFSGNTIYF. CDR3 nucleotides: TGTGCCAGCACCGAAGGGGGCGGGTTCTCTGGAAACACCATATATTTT.

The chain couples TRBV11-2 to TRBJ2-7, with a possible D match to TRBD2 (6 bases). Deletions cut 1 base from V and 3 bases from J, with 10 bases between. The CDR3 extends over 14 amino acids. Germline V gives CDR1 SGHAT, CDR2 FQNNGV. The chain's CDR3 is CASSLGSGFYEQYF. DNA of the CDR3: TGTGCCAGCAGCTTAGGGAGCGGGTTCTACGAGCAGTACTTC. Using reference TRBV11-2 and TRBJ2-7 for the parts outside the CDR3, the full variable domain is EAGVAQSPRYKIIEKRQSVAFWCNPISGHATLYWYQQILGQGPKLLIQFQNNGVVDDSQLPKDRFSAERLKGVDSTLKIQPAKLEDSAVYLCASSLGSGFYEQYFGPGTRLTVT.

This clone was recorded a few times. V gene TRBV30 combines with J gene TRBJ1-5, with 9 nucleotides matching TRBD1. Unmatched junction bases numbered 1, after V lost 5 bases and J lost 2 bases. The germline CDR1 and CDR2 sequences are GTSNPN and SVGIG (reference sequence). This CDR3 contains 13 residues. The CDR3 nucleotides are TGTGCCTGGGGGGACAGGGGCAATCAGCCCCAGCATTTT. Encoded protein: CAWGDRGNQPQHF.

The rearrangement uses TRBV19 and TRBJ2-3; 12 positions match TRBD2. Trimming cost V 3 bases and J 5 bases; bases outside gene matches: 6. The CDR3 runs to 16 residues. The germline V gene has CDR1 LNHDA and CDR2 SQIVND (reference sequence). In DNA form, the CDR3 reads TGTGCCAGTAGTATCTCCCTAGCGGGAGGGCAAGATACGCAGTATTTT. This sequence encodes CASSISLAGGQDTQYF.

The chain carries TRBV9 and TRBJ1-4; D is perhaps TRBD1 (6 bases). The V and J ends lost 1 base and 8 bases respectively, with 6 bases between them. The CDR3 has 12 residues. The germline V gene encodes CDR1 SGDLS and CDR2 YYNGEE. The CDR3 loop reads CASSVQGEKLFF. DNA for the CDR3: TGTGCCAGCAGCGTACAGGGGGAAAAACTGTTTTTT.

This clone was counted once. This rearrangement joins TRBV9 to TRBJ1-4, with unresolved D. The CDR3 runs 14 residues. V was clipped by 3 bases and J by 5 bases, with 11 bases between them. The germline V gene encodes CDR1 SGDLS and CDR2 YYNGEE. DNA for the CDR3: TGTGCCAGCAGCGGTGGGCCGCAGAATGAAAAACTGTTTTTT. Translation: CASSGGPQNEKLFF.

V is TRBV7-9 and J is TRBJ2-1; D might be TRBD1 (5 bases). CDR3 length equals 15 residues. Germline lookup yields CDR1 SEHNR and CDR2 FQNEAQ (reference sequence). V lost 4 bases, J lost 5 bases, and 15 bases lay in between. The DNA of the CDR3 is TGTGCCAGCAGCTCGGCCAGGGTGATTGACAATGAGCAGTTCTTC. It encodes CASSSARVIDNEQFF.

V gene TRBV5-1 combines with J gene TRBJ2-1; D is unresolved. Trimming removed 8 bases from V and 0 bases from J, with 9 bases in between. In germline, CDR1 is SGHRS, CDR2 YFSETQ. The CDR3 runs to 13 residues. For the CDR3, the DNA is TGCGCCAGAATGAAACACTCCTACAATGAGCAGTTCTTC. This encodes CARMKHSYNEQFF. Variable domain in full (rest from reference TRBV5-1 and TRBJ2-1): KAGVTQTPRYLIKTRGQQVTLSCSPISGHRSVSWYQQTPGQGLQFLFEYFSETQRNKGNFPGRFSGRQFSNSRSEMNVSTLELGDSALYLCARMKHSYNEQFFGPGTRLTVL.

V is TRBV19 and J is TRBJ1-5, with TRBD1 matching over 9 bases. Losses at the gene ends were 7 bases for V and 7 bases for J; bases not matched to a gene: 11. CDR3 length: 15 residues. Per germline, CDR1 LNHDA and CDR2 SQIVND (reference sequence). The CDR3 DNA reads TGTGCCAGTACTTCCACCGGGACAGGGCGGCAGCCCCAGCATTTT. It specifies CASTSTGTGRQPQHF.

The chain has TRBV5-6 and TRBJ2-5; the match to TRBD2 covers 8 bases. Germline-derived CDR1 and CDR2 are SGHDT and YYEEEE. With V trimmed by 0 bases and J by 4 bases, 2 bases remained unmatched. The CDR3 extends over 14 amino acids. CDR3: CASSLARGGETQYF. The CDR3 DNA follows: TGTGCCAGCAGCTTGGCCCGGGGGGGAGAGACCCAGTACTTC.

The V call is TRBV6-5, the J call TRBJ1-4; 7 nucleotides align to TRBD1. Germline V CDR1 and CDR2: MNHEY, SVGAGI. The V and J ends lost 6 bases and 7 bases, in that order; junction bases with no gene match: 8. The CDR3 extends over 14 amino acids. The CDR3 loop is CASRFRQGSEKLFF. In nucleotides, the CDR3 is TGTGCCAGCAGATTCAGACAGGGCTCTGAAAAACTGTTTTTT.

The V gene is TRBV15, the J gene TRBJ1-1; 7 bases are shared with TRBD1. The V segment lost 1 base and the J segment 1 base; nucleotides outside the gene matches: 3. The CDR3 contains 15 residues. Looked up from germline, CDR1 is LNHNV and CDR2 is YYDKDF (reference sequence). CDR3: CATSRAGTANTEAFF. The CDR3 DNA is TGTGCCACCAGCAGAGCCGGGACAGCGAACACTGAAGCTTTCTTT. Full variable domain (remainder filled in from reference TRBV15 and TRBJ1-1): DAMVIQNPRYQVTQFGKPVTLSCSQTLNHNVMYWYQQKSSQAPKLLFHYYDKDFNNEADTPDNFQSRRPNTSFCFLDIRSPGLGDTAMYLCATSRAGTANTEAFFGQGTRLTVV.

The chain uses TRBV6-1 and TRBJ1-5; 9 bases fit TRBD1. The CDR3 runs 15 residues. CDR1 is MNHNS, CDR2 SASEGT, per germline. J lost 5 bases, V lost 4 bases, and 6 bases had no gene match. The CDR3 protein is CASSGRQGGDQPQHF. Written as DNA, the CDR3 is TGTGCCAGCAGTGGACGACAGGGGGGCGATCAGCCCCAGCATTTT.

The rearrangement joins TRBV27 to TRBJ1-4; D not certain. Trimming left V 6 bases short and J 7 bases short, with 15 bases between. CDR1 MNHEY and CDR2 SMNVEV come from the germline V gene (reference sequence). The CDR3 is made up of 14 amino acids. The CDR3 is CASSPPPSPEKLFF. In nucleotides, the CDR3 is TGTGCCAGCAGCCCACCGCCGAGTCCTGAAAAACTGTTTTTT.

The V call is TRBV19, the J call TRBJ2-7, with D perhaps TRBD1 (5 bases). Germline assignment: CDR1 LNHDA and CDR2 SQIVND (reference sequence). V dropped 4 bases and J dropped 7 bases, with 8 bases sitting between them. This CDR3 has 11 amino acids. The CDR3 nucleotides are TGTGCCAGTAGTAATTACAGGGAGCAGTACTTC. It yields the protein CASSNYREQYF.